This T cell receptor (beta chain) was captured in a study of cytomegalovirus exposure and HLA in healthy donors. Study overall: A prior study identified 110 million or so unique TCR beta sequences from roughly 180 million T cells. Whole-study results and caveats: A later analysis revealed that TCR association rates differed between HLA loci, peaking at DRB1 and bottoming out at HLA-C. Common viral pathogens were later found to be apparently linked to several of the most significant clusters. A prior analysis recorded that most TCR beta V segments were productive about 87% or about 30% of the time.

Only a few counts were recorded for this clone. Its matching antigen is unknown. PCR primers comprised 60 Vbeta and 13 Jbeta primers. Only in-frame clones appear in the TCRdb table, and some are missing; sequencing was by immunoSEQ multiplex PCR. The sample carries a few hundred thousand clones, approximately 80% recorded once. The V and J ends lost 2 bases and 5 bases respectively, with 10 bases between them. This CDR3 spans 13 amino acids. Germline V gives CDR1 SGHTA, CDR2 FQGTGA. The chain links TRBV7-3 to TRBJ2-7; D not resolved. The TCR originated in a woman aged 50 to 60 in good health and CMV-seropositive. The sample consisted of PBMCs. CDR3: CASSLGLADEQYF. In DNA, the CDR3 is TGTGCCAGCAGCTTAGGTTTAGCCGACGAGCAGTACTTC. Full variable domain (rest looked up from reference TRBV7-3 and TRBJ2-7): GAGVSQTPSNKVTEKGKYVELRCDPISGHTALYWYRQSLGQGPEFLIYFQGTGAADDSGLPNDRFFAVRPEGSVSTLKIQRTERGDSAVYLCASSLGLADEQYFGPGTRLTVT.